The clone carrying this T cell receptor beta chain was recorded many times. Its antigen remains unknown. The sample belongs to a study of spatial heterogeneity in lung cancer. Findings of the study overall: Among blood samples, ubiquitous expanded tumor TCRs appeared more at resection than at follow-up.

MiXCR, run by TCRdb on the 5' RACE reads, gives a single entry per CDR3 protein. This sample has approximately 40,000 distinct CDR3 sequences, with around 7.2% found just once. This CDR3 has 15 residues. Germline CDR1 reads MDHEN; CDR2 reads SYDVKM. Between the trimmed V and J ends, which lost 2 bases and 6 bases, there was a span of 17 bases. Time point in this sample: sample taken at primary tumor resection. The authors sequenced whole RNA from tumor, nontumor lung or frozen PBMC without sorting. The receptor's source is a male donor with early-stage non-small cell lung cancer. The sequenced sample was PBMCs, obtained at surgery. The chain uses TRBV28 and TRBJ2-7; D might be TRBD1 (6 bases). CDR3 coding DNA: TGTGCCAGCAGTTTAGTCAGGTACAGGGTTGCCGAGCAGTACGTC. This codes for CASSLVRYRVAEQYV.